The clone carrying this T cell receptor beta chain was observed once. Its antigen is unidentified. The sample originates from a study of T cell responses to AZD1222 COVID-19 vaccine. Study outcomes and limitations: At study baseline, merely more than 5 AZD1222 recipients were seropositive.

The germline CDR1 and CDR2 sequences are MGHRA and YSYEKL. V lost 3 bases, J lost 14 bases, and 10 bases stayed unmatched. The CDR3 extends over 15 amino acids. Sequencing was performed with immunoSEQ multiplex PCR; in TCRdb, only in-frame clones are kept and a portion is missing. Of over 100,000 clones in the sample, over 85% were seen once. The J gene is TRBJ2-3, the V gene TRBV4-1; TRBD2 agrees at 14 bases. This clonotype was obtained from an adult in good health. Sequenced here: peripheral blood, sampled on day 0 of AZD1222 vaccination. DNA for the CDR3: TGCGCCAGCAGCCACCAAGGGACTAGCGGGAGAGGGCGGTATTTT. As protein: CASSHQGTSGRGRYF.